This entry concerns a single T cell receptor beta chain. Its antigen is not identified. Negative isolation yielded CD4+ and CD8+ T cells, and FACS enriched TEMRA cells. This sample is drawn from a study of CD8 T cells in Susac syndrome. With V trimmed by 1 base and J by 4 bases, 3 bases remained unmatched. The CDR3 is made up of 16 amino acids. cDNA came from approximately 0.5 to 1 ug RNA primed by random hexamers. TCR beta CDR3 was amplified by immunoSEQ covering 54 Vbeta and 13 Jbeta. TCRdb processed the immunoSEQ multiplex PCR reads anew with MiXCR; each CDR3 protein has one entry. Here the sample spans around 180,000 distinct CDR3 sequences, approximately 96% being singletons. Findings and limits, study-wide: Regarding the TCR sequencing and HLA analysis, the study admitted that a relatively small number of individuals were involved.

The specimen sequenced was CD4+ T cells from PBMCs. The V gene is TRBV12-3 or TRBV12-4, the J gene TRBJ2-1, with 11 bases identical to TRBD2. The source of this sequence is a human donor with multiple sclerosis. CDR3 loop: CASSLVTSGGYNEQFF. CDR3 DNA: TGTGCCAGCAGTTTAGTTACTAGCGGGGGATACAATGAGCAGTTCTTC.